This T cell receptor beta chain was recorded in a study of cytomegalovirus exposure and HLA in healthy donors. CDR1 MNHEY and CDR2 SVGAGI come from the germline V gene. Trimming cost V 2 bases and J 8 bases, with 15 bases left between them. The CDR3 is 14 residues long. The study ran its PCR with 60 Vbeta and 13 Jbeta primers. The assay was immunoSEQ multiplex PCR, and TCRdb's table has in-frame clones only and misses some. The record lists some 46,000 clones, of which the ten most abundant hold over 7%. This chain uses TRBV6-5 with TRBJ1-2; D might be TRBD1 (6 bases). The sequenced sample consisted of PBMCs. The receptor was isolated from a male donor in good health and CMV-seronegative. The CDR3 DNA sequence: TGTGCCAGCAGTTACCTTACCCGACAGGAGGGCTACACCTTC. Translation gives CASSYLTRQEGYTF.